This T cell receptor (beta chain) was obtained from a study of shared clonotypes between healthy human individuals. V was trimmed by 3 bases and J by 0 bases, leaving 12 bases between them. The CDR3 runs 15 residues. CDR1 and CDR2 (germline): SGHDN, FVKESK. Sorted-subset replicate PCRs used approximately 200 ng of genomic DNA. This amount corresponded to some 32,000 T cell genomes. Profiled with immunoSEQ multiplex PCR; TCRdb holds only in-frame clones, not every one. The table shows 2 million to 2.5 million clones, with over 85% occurring only once. The gene calls are TRBV14 and TRBJ2-7, with D unclear. Sequencing input: naive CD4+ T cells from PBMCs. The subset was: CD45RA+ positively selected. The sequence derives from a man younger than 30 in good health. Some clones in this sample may be carry-over from other donors' samples. CDR3: CASSHLGLDSYEQYF. DNA for the CDR3: TGTGCCAGCAGCCACCTTGGGCTCGACTCCTACGAGCAGTACTTC.